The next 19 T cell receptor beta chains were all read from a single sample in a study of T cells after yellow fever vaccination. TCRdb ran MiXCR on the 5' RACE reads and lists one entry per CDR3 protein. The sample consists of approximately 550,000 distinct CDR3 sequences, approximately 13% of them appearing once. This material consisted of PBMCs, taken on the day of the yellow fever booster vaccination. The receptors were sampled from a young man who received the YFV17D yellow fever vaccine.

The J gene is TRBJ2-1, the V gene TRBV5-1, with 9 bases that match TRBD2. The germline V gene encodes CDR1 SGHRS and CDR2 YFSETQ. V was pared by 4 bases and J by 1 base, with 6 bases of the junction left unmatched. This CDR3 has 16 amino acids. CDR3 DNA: TGCGCCAGCAGCGGAGAGCGGGGGGTTTCCTACAATGAGCAGTTCTTC. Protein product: CASSGERGVSYNEQFF.

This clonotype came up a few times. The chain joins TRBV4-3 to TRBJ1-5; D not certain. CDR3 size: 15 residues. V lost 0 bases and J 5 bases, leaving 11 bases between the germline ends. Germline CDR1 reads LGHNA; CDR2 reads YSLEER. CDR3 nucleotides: TGCGCCAGCAGCCAAGATGGGCAGAACGATCAGCCCCAGCATTTT. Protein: CASSQDGQNDQPQHF.

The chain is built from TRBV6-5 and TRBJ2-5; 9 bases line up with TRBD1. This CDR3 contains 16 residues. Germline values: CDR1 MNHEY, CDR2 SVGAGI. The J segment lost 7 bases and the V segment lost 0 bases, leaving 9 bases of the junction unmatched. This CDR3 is CASSYSRTGVDGTQYF. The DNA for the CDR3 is TGTGCCAGCAGTTACTCGCGGACAGGGGTTGATGGGACCCAGTACTTC.

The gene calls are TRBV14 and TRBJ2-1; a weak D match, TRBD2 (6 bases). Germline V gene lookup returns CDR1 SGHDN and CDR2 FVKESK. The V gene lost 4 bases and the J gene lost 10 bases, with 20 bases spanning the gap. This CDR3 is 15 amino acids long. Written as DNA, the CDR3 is TGTGCCAGCAGCCCGGACTCATTCTCAGGAGGGGAGCAGTTCTTC. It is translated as CASSPDSFSGGEQFF.

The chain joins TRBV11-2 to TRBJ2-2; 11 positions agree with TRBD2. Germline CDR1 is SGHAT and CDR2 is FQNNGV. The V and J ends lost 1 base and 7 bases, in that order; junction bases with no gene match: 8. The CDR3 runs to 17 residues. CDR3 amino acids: CASSLVLAGGGGGELFF. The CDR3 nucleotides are TGTGCCAGCAGCTTAGTTCTAGCGGGAGGTGGCGGCGGGGAGCTGTTTTTT.

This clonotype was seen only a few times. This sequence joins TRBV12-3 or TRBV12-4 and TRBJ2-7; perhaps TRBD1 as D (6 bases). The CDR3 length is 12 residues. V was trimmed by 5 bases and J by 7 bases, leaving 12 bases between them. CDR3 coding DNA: TGTGCCAGCAGTCGGGACAAATCAGAGCAGTACTTC. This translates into CASSRDKSEQYF.

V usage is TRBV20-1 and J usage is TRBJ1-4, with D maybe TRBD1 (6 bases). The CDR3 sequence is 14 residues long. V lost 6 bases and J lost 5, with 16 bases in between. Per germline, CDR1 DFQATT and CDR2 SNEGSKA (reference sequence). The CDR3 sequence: CSALPGHSNEKLFF. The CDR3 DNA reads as TGCAGTGCCCTACCGGGACATTCAAATGAAAAACTGTTTTTT.

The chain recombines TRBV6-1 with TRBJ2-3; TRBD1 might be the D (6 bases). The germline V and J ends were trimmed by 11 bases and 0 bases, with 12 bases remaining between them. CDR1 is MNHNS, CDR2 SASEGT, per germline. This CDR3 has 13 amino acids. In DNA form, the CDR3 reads TGTGCCCACGGACAGACTAGCACAGATACGCAGTATTTT. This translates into CAHGQTSTDTQYF.

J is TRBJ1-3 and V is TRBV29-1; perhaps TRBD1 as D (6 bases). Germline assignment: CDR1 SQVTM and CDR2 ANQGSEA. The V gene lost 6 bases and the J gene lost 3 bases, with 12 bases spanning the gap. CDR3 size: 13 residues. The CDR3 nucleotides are TGCAGCGTGGGAGTACAGGGTGGAAACACCATATATTTT. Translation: CSVGVQGGNTIYF.

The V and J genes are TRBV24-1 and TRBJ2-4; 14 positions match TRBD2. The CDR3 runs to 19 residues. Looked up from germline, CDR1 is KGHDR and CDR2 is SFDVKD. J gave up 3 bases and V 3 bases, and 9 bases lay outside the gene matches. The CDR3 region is CATSDLGLAGGSGKNIQYF. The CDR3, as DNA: TGTGCCACCAGTGATCTAGGACTAGCGGGAGGATCGGGCAAAAACATTCAGTACTTC.

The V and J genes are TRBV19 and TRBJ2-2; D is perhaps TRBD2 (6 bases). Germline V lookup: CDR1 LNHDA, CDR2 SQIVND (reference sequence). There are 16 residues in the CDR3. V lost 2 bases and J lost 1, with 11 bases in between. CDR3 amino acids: CASSITGTGNTGELFF. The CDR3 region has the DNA TGTGCCAGTAGTATAACTGGGACTGGGAACACCGGGGAGCTGTTTTTT.

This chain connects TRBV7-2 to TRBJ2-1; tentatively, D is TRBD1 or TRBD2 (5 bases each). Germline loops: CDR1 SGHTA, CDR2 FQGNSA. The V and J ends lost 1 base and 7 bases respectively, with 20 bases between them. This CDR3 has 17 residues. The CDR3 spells CASSLGYPGTPTNEQFF. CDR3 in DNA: TGTGCCAGCAGCTTAGGTTACCCCGGGACCCCAACTAATGAGCAGTTCTTC. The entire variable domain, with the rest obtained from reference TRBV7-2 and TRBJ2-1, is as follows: GAGVSQSPSNKVTEKGKDVELRCDPISGHTALYWYRQSLGQGLEFLIYFQGNSAPDKSGLPSDRFSAERTGGSVSTLTIQRTQQEDSAVYLCASSLGYPGTPTNEQFFGPGTRLTVL.

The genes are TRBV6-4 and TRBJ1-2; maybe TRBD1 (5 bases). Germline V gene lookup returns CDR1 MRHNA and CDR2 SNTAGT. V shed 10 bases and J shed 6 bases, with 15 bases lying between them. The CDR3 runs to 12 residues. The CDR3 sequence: CAIDSPEDGYTF. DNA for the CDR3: TGTGCCATCGACAGTCCCGAGGATGGCTACACCTTC.

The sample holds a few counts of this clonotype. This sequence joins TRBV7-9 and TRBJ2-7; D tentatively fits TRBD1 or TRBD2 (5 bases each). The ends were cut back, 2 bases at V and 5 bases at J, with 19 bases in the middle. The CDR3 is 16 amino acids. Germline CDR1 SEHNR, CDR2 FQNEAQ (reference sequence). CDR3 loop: CASSLTSGTGHDEQYF. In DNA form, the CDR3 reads TGTGCCAGCAGCTTAACCTCCGGGACGGGGCACGACGAGCAGTACTTC.

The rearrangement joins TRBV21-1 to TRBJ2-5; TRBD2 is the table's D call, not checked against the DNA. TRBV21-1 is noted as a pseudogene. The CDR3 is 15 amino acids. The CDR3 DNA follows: TGTGCCAGCAGCAAAGGAAGGGAGGTTGAAGAGACCCAGTACTTC. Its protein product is CASSKGREVEETQYF.

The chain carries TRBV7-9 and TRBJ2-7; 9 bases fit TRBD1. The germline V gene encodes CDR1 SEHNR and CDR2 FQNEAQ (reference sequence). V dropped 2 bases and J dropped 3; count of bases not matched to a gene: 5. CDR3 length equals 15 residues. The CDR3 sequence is CASSLLGQGVYEQYF. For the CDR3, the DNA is TGTGCCAGCAGCTTATTGGGACAGGGTGTCTACGAGCAGTACTTC.

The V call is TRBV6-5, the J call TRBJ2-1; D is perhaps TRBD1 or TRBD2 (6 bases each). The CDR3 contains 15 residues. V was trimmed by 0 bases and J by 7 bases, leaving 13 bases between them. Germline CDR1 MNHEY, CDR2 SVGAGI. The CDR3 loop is CASSYSGGLVNEQFF. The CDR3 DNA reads TGTGCCAGCAGTTACTCGGGGGGCCTAGTGAATGAGCAGTTCTTC.

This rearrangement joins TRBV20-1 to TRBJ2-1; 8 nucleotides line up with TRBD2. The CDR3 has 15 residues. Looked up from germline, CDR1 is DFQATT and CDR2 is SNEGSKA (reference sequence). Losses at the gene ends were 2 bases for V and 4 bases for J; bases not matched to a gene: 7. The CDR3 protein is CSARLSGSFYNEQFF. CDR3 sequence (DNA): TGCAGTGCTAGACTGAGCGGGAGTTTTTACAATGAGCAGTTCTTC.

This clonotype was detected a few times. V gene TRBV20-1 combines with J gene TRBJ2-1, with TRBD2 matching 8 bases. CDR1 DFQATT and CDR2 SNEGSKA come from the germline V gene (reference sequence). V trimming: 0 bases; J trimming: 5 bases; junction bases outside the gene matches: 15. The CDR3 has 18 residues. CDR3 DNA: TGCAGTGCTAGAGATTCCAAAGGAGCGGGAGCGGTTGACAATGAGCAGTTCTTC. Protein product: CSARDSKGAGAVDNEQFF.